This T cell receptor (beta chain) came from a study of cytomegalovirus exposure and HLA in healthy donors. Study-level points and caveats: 150 to 200 TCR beta chains were listed as cytomegalovirus-associated.

The CDR3 extends over 15 amino acids. Trimming removed 2 bases from V and 0 bases from J, with 8 bases in between. CDR1 is SEHNR and CDR2 is FQNEAQ in the germline V gene (reference sequence). Of note for this clone: The antigen is undetermined.

The PCR was carried out with 60 Vbeta primers and 13 Jbeta primers. Profiling relied on immunoSEQ multiplex PCR, and the TCRdb table lists in-frame clones only, not all of them. The table includes 170,000 or so clones, roughly 80% detected once. This TCR came from a man aged 18 to 29 in good health and CMV-seronegative. The chain employs TRBV7-9 and TRBJ1-3; no reliable D call. The sequenced sample consisted of PBMCs. The CDR3 here is CASSLLDPSGNTIYF. CDR3 DNA sequence: TGTGCCAGCAGCTTATTAGATCCCTCTGGAAACACCATATATTTT.